This TCR beta chain was sequenced in a study of blood T cell repertoires in COVID-19. Study-wide background: The United States, Italy and Spain were the sources of the acute and convalescent COVID-19 samples. The cDNA or gDNA used as material had been derived from T cells, B-cell-depleted T cells, or PBMCs.

CDR1 and CDR2 from the germline V gene are SGHDT and YYEEEE. CDR3 length equals 11 residues. V was trimmed by 5 bases and J by 4 bases, leaving 6 bases between them. How the authors handled the data: Amplified reference gene primers provided the basis for estimating nucleated cell counts. Generated by immunoSEQ multiplex PCR, the TCRdb table keeps only in-frame clones and is missing some. V, J and clone size are those of that table, while D and trimming were read from the DNA. The sample includes roughly 320,000 clones, approximately 89% seen only once; the top ten take 1.5% to 2%. The TCR originated in a woman in her 30s with COVID-19, enrolled during active disease. The chain is built from TRBV5-6 and TRBJ2-5, with D hard to call. Sequenced input: peripheral blood. The CDR3 region is CASSRVETQYF. The DNA of the CDR3 is TGTGCCAGCAGTCGGGTAGAGACCCAGTACTTC.